This TCR beta chain emerged from a study of blood T cell repertoires in COVID-19. About the research overall: PBMCs, B-cell-depleted T cells, or T cells were the source of the cDNA or gDNA that made up the material.

Residents of about two dozen US areas, aged roughly 18 to 89 years, made up the participants. Cohort placement rested on clinical history that participants reported themselves. Authors' processing steps: Reference gene primer amplification gave estimated nucleated cell counts. Repertoires were generated with immunoSEQ multiplex PCR, while TCRdb's copy carries only in-frame clones and drops some. For V, J and clone size, that table is used; D and trimming come from the DNA. The table shows 190,000 or so clones, with roughly 84% occurring only once. Trimming took off 4 bases at V and 3 bases at J, with 19 bases between the two ends. Germline loops: CDR1 SGHRS, CDR2 YFSETQ. The CDR3 extends over 17 amino acids.

The chain uses TRBV5-1 and TRBJ1-4, with unresolved D. This TCR came from a man aged 40-55 years who had recovered from COVID-19. Sequenced input: PBMCs or T cells enriched from blood (not recorded which). CDR3 coding DNA: TGCGCCAGCAGCCACACACTATCGGGGTCCCCTAATGAAAAACTGTTTTTT. This encodes CASSHTLSGSPNEKLFF.